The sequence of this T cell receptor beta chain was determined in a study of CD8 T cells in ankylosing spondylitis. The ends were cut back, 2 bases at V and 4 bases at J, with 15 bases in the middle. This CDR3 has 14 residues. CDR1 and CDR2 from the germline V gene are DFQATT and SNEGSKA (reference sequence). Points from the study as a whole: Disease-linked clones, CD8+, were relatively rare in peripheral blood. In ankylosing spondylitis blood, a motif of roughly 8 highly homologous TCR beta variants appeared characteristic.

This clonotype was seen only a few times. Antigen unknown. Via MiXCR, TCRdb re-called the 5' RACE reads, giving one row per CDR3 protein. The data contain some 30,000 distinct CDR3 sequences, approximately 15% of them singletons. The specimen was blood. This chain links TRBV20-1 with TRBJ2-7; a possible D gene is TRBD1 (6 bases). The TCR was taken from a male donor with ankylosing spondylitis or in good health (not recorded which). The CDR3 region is CSARTIRTEYEQYV. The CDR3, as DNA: TGCAGTGCTAGAACGATCAGGACAGAATACGAGCAGTACGTC.